In this sample, the clone carrying this T cell receptor (beta chain) turned up a few times. Antigen: not known. This specimen belongs to a study of molecular identifiers for immune sequencing clone quantification. Overall study results and limits: Barcodes shared by identical TCR molecules could lead to underestimated sizes of highly expanded clones.

Sequencing libraries of naive CD8 cells derived from approximately 22,000 to 940,000 sorted cells with 10%, 30% or 50% RNA. Based on a CD8+CD4-CCR7+CD45RA+ profile, naive CD8 T cells were sorted. Bulk libraries came from a prior protocol with listed TCR primers. TCRdb reanalysed the PCR reads using MiXCR and keeps one entry per CDR3 protein. The data contain about 65,000 distinct CDR3 sequences, roughly 20% of them singletons. This receptor was obtained from a human donor in good health. Some libraries in this study had Jurkat cell RNA spiked in. The sequencing sample was made of naive CD8+ T cells from blood, with Jurkat cell RNA spiked in. Subset defined: FACS-sorted CD8+CD4-CCR7+CD45RA+ naive T cells.

This CDR3 reads CASQNGGEQFF. The CDR3 DNA is TGTGCCAGCCAAAATGGTGGTGAGCAGTTCTTC. The J gene is TRBJ2-1, the V gene TRBV7-6, with D uncertain. Germline assignment: CDR1 SGHVS and CDR2 FNYEAQ. The CDR3 loop spans 11 amino acids. V was trimmed by 8 bases and J by 9 bases, leaving 11 bases between them.